These T cell receptor beta chains were read from a single sample in a study of beta chain features in type 1 diabetes. The table came from immunoSEQ multiplex PCR; TCRdb's copy has only in-frame clones and leaves some out. The sample has approximately 160,000 clones; around 8.5% are singletons. The source material was central memory CD4+ T cells from blood. Every receptor here comes from a man aged 18 to 35 in good health. CDR3s leave out the opening cysteine and the closing phenylalanine or tryptophan. Clone sizes are given selectively: once, few, many, or a class where the clone is expanded.

NA	TRBV27	ASSLRGGAGYGYT
few	TRBV28	ASIDSPPTGELF
few	TRBV19	ASSQGRDTEAF
NA	TRBV29-1	SVEYSGREQF
many	TRBV9	ASSVLDRGNSPLH
few	TRBV27	ASNSLSWQGSSYEQY
NA	TRBV10-3	AITEGQNQPQH
few	TRBV7-9	ASSLTGDRNYGYT
NA	TRBV25-1	ASSEFGQVYEQY
NA	TRBV18	ASSDIQWGPPEPEAF
many	TRBV4-3	ASSQEPPTTGNHEQY
NA	TRBV9	ASSVTYGGGKETQY
NA	TRBV18	ASSPSSGRSYTQY
NA	TRBV5-1	ASSRLGAKSGELF
few	TRBV5-1	ASRSEGWGTDTQY
many	TRBV28	ASSSQAGVTEQY
many	TRBV19	ASSRSFYNEQF
few	TRBV7-3	ASSPTAGRFAGELF
many	TRBV5-1	ASSLAFTDTGELF
NA	TRBV5-5	ASSQDTSGPQY
NA	TRBV5-1	ASSLGTSGYNEQF
few	TRBV9	ASSPRTGHTGELF
NA	TRBV7-9	ASSFTSGRYTDTQY
NA	TRBV6-5	ASRRFMTSGNEQF
NA	TRBV5-1	ASNSGGGTYEQY
few	TRBV7-2	ASSPSRYTQY
NA	TRBV27	ASSDQRRDTQY
NA	TRBV7-2	ASSPGSGGETQY
few	TRBV6-1	ASSEAGGSNQPQH
many	TRBV28	ASTSPGETGANVLT
many	TRBV29-1	SVEPVRSGVGNEQF
few	TRBV7-9	ASSLYRGTDTQY
NA	TRBV5-4	ASSLGGGQGVNEQF
few	TRBV27	ASSPQSDTQY
few	TRBV4-2	ASSQFRTKGETQY
NA	TRBV28	ASTNRVGHEQY
many	TRBV19	AIDSFGGEQF
few	TRBV9	ASSPGGFTGELF
NA	TRBV27	ASSTRTDTQY
many	TRBV25-1	ASREGTGGRAF
NA	TRBV7-2	ASSQDRGGGGPDTQY
NA	TRBV7-8	ASSLGLHADTQY
NA	TRBV18	ASSRTGRDNEQF
many	TRBV14	ASSPLTVNYGYT
few	TRBV9	ASSPNLGQGAGNTIY
few	TRBV5-1	ASSLGEGVQETQY